This T cell receptor beta chain comes out of a study of T cell responses to AZD1222 COVID-19 vaccine. The study's findings and limits: Repertoire sampling was restricted to post-peak T cell response timepoints.

This clone has only a few counts. Its antigen remains unknown. Sequenced by immunoSEQ multiplex PCR; TCRdb stores in-frame clones only, minus some. This sample yields over 150,000 clones, of which about 86% are seen a single time; 5.5% belongs to the top ten. The receptor's source is an adult in good health. The material was peripheral blood, obtained on day 0 of MenACWY control vaccination.

CDR3 region: CASTLAGDRGKTQYF. The CDR3 DNA sequence: TGTGCCAGCACTCTAGCCGGGGACAGGGGAAAGACCCAGTACTTC. The chain couples TRBV25-1 to TRBJ2-5, with 10 bases that match TRBD1. Germline values: CDR1 MGHDK, CDR2 SYGVNS. This CDR3 is 15 amino acids long. Losses at the gene ends were 7 bases for V and 6 bases for J; bases not matched to a gene: 11.